This T cell receptor (beta chain) was observed in a study of T cells after somatic rescue of genetic block. CDR3 length equals 14 residues. V was pared by 1 base and J by 4 bases, with 10 bases between. From germline, CDR1 is SGHTA and CDR2 FQGNSA. Sequencing was performed with immunoSEQ multiplex PCR; in TCRdb, only in-frame clones are kept and a portion is missing. The sample holds tens of thousands of clones; approximately 90% are singletons and the top ten take roughly 1.5%. The sequencing input was peripheral blood mononuclear cells (PBMCs). The chain joins TRBV7-2 to TRBJ1-2; no clear D. This clonotype was obtained from a woman aged 18 to 35. CDR3 sequence reads: CASSLEDGPYGYTF. Written as DNA, the CDR3 is TGTGCCAGCAGCTTAGAAGACGGTCCCTATGGCTACACCTTC.